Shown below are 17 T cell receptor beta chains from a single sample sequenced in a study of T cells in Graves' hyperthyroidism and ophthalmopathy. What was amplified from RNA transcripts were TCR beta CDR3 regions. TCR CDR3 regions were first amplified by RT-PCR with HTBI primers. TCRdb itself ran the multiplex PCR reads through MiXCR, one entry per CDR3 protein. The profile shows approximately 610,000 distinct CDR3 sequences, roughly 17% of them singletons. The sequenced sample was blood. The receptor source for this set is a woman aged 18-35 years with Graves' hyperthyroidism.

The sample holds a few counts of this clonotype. The DNA for the CDR3 is TGTGCCAGCAGCATTACACATTCTGGAAACACCATATATTTT. Translated, it gives CASSITHSGNTIYF. V gene TRBV13 combines with J gene TRBJ1-3; no firm D call. The V and J ends lost 5 bases and 1 base respectively, with 9 bases between them. CDR3 size: 14 residues. Germline CDR1 and CDR2: PRHDT and FYEKMQ (reference sequence).

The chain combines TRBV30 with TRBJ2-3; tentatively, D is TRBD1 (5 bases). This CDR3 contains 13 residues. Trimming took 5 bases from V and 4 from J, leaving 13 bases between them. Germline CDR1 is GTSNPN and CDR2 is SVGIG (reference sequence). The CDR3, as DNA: TGTGCCTGGTGCCAGGGTAGGCCAGATACGCAGTATTTT. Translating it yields CAWCQGRPDTQYF.

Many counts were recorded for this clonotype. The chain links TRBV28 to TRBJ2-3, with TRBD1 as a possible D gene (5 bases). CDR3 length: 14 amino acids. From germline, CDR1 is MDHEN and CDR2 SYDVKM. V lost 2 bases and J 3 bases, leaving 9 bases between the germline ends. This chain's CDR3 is CASSLAQGTDTQYF. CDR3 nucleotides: TGTGCCAGCAGTTTAGCGCAGGGAACAGATACGCAGTATTTT.

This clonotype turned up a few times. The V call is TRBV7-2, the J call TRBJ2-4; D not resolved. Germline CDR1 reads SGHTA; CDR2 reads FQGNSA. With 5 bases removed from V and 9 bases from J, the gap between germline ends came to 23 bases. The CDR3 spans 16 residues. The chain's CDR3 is CASSSFHHLGYGIQYF. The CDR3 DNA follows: TGTGCCAGCAGCAGCTTTCACCATCTCGGGTACGGCATTCAGTACTTC.

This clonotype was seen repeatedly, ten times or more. The CDR3 region is CASIPAPAYEQYF. The CDR3 DNA follows: TGTGCCAGCATACCGGCCCCCGCCTACGAGCAGTACTTC. The chain has TRBV5-8 and TRBJ2-7; D remains unclear. Trimming shortened V by 6 bases and J by 2 bases, and 12 bases separated the two germline ends. CDR3 length equals 13 residues. Germline V gene data show CDR1 as SGHTS and CDR2 as YDEGEE. Full variable domain (rest looked up from reference TRBV5-8 and TRBJ2-7): EAGVTQSPTHLIKTRGQQATLRCSPISGHTSVYWYQQALGLGLQFLLWYDEGEERNRGNFPPRFSGRQFPNYSSELNVNALELEDSALYLCASIPAPAYEQYFGPGTRLTVT.

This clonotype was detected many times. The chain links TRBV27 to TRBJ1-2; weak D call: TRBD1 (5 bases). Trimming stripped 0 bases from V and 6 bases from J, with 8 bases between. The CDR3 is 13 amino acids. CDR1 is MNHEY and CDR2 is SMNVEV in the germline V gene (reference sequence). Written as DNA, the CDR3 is TGTGCCAGCAGTTTATCTCGAGGGGATGGCTACACCTTC. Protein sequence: CASSLSRGDGYTF.

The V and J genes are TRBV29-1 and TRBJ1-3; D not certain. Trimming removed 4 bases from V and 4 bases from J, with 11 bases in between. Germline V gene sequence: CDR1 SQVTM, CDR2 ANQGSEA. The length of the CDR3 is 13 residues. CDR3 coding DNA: TGCAGCGTTGCCGCTACTGGCGGAAACACCATATATTTT. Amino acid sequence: CSVAATGGNTIYF.

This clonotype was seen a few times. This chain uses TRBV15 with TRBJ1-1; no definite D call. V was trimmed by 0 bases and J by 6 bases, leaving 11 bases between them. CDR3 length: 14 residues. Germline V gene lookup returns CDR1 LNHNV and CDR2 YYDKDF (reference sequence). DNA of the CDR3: TGTGCCACCAGCAGAGAGAGACTCGGCGCTGAAGCTTTCTTT. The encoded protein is CATSRERLGAEAFF.

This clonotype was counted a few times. CDR3 in DNA: TGTGCCAGCAGATCAGGGCAGGATGGAAACACCATATATTTT. Translation gives CASRSGQDGNTIYF. The rearrangement uses TRBV6-1 and TRBJ1-3; possible D gene TRBD1, 5 bases. This CDR3 region has 14 residues. The V gene's germline CDR1 is MNHNS and CDR2 SASEGT. V was pared by 6 bases and J by 3 bases, with 12 bases between.

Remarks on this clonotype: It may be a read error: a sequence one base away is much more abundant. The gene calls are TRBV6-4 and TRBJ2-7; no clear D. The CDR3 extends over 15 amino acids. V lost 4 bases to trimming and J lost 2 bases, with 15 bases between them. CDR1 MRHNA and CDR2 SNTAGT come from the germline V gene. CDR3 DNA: TGTGCCAGCAGTGGGGCGTTCGGACCAGCCTACGAGCAGTACTTC. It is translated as CASSGAFGPAYEQYF.

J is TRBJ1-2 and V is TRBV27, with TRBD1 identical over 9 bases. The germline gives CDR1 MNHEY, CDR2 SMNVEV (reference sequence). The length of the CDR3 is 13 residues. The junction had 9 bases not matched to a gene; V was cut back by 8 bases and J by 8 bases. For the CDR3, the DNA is TGTGCCAGCGGGCGGACAGGGGCAGGGGGCTACACCTTC. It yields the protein CASGRTGAGGYTF.

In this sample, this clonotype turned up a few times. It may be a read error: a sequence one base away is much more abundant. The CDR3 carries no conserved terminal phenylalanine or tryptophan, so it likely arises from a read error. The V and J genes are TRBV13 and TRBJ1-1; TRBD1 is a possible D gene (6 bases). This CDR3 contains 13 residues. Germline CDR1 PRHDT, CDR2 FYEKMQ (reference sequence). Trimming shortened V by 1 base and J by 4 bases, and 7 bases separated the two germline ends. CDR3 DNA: TGTGCCAGCAGCTTAGAGGGGGGCACTGAAGCTTTCCTT. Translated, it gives CASSLEGGTEAFL.

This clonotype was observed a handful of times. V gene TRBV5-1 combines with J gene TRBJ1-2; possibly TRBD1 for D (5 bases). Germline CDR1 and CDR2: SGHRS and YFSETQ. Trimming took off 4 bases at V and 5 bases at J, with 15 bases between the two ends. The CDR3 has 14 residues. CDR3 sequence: CASSTSDTQYGYTF. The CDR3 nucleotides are TGCGCCAGCAGCACCTCGGACACCCAGTATGGCTACACCTTC. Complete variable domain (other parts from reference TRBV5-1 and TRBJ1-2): KAGVTQTPRYLIKTRGQQVTLSCSPISGHRSVSWYQQTPGQGLQFLFEYFSETQRNKGNFPGRFSGRQFSNSRSEMNVSTLELGDSALYLCASSTSDTQYGYTFGSGTRLTVV.

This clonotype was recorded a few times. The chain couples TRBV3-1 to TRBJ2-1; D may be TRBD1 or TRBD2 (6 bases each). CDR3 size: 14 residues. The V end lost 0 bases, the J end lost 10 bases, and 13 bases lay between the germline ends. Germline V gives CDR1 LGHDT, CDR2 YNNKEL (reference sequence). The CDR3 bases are TGTGCCAGCAGCCAAGATCTTGGGGGGCCCGAGCAGTTCTTC. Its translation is CASSQDLGGPEQFF.

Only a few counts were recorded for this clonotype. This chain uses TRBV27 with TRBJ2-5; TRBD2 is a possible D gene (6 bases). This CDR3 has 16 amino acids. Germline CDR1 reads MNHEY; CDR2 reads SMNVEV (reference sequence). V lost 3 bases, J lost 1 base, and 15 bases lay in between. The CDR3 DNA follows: TGTGCCAGCAGTTTTTTGGGGGGTGGCCTCCAAGAGACCCAGTACTTC. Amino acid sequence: CASSFLGGGLQETQYF.

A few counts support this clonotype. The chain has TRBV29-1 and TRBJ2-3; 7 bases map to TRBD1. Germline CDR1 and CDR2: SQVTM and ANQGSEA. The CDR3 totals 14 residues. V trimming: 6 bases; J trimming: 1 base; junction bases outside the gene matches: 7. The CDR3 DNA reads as TGCAGCGTCGAGCCGGGACAGTGCACAGATACGCAGTATTTT. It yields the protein CSVEPGQCTDTQYF.

For the CDR3, the DNA is TGTGCCAGTAGTCATAGCGGGGGGAACACCGGGGAGCTGTTTTTT. Its protein is CASSHSGGNTGELFF. The chain recombines TRBV19 with TRBJ2-2, with 9 bases fitting TRBD2. Germline V gives CDR1 LNHDA, CDR2 SQIVND (reference sequence). CDR3 length equals 15 residues. The J segment lost 1 base and the V segment lost 5 bases, leaving 2 bases of the junction unmatched.